The rows below give T cell receptor beta chains drawn from one sample of a study of T cells in Graves' hyperthyroidism and ophthalmopathy. TCRdb itself ran the multiplex PCR reads through MiXCR, one entry per CDR3 protein. The sample includes under 350,000 distinct CDR3 sequences, approximately 13% seen only once; the top ten take 7.9%. The sequencing sample was made of blood. These TCRs come from a woman aged 40 to 49 with Graves' hyperthyroidism. Each CDR3 is given with its conserved first and last residue. The D gene is left open where the match is weak. Clone size is given for some rows only: seen once, a few or many times, or a class if the clone is expanded.

clone size: NA
J gene: TRBJ2-7
D gene: TRBD1
V gene: TRBV19
CDR3 DNA: TGTGCCAGTGCCCCCGGGACAGGGGCCTACGAGCAGTACTTC
CDR3 protein: CASAPGTGAYEQYF

clone size: many
J gene: TRBJ1-5
D gene: TRBD1
V gene: TRBV6-1
CDR3 DNA: TGTGCCAGCAGTCGCAAACAGGGGACTCAGCCCCAGCATTTT
CDR3 protein: CASSRKQGTQPQHF

clone size: NA
J gene: TRBJ2-1
D gene: TRBD1
V gene: TRBV4-2
CDR3 DNA: TGTGCCAGCAGCCCCCGGACAGGGCTTACTTACAATGAGCAGTTCTTC
CDR3 protein: CASSPRTGLTYNEQFF

clone size: many
J gene: TRBJ2-7
D gene: NA
V gene: TRBV20-1
CDR3 DNA: TGCAGTGCTAGTTCGAGTAGCGGTCTCAACGAGCAGTACTTC
CDR3 protein: CSASSSSGLNEQYF

clone size: few
J gene: TRBJ1-2
D gene: NA
V gene: TRBV20-1
CDR3 DNA: TGCAGTGGAGTCCATGGCTACACCTTC
CDR3 protein: CSGVHGYTF

clone size: many
J gene: TRBJ2-1
D gene: TRBD1
V gene: TRBV2
CDR3 DNA: TGTGCCATTAGGGGACAGAGCTCCTACAATGAGCAGTTCTTC
CDR3 protein: CAIRGQSSYNEQFF

clone size: once
J gene: TRBJ2-1
D gene: TRBD2
V gene: TRBV29-1
CDR3 DNA: TGCAGCGTTGAAATGAGTAGCGGGAGACCCAATGAGCAGTTCTTC
CDR3 protein: CSVEMSSGRPNEQFF

clone size: many
J gene: TRBJ1-5
D gene: NA
V gene: TRBV24-1
CDR3 DNA: TGTGCCACCAGTTCGGGACGTCGGGGTCGGGATCAGCCCCAGCATTTT
CDR3 protein: CATSSGRRGRDQPQHF

clone size: many
J gene: TRBJ1-1
D gene: TRBD1
V gene: TRBV11-3
CDR3 DNA: TGTGCCAGCAGCGTAGGGACAGCCTACACTGAAGCTTTCTTT
CDR3 protein: CASSVGTAYTEAFF

clone size: NA
J gene: TRBJ2-7
D gene: TRBD2
V gene: TRBV27
CDR3 DNA: TGTGCCAGCAGTTTAGGGGGCGGGAGGTCCTACGAGCAGTACTTC
CDR3 protein: CASSLGGGRSYEQYF

clone size: many
J gene: TRBJ1-3
D gene: TRBD1
V gene: TRBV5-1
CDR3 DNA: TGCGCCAGCAGCCCAGAGGGGGCGAAAGGAAACACCATATATTTT
CDR3 protein: CASSPEGAKGNTIYF

clone size: many
J gene: TRBJ1-2
D gene: TRBD1
V gene: TRBV7-9
CDR3 DNA: TGTGCCAGCAGCACCGGGACAGGGGGTGGCTACACCTTC
CDR3 protein: CASSTGTGGGYTF

clone size: NA
J gene: TRBJ1-2
D gene: NA
V gene: TRBV4-1
CDR3 DNA: TGCGCCAGCAGCCAAGATCTGGGGGGCTGGAATGGCTACACCTTC
CDR3 protein: CASSQDLGGWNGYTF

clone size: many
J gene: TRBJ2-1
D gene: NA
V gene: TRBV20-1
CDR3 DNA: TGCAGTGCTAGAGAGTGGGGGTCCAACAATGAGCAGTTCTTC
CDR3 protein: CSAREWGSNNEQFF

clone size: many
J gene: TRBJ1-4
D gene: NA
V gene: TRBV6-5
CDR3 DNA: TGTGCCAGCAGTTACTCGGGCAGGGCAGTGGAAAAACTGTTTTTT
CDR3 protein: CASSYSGRAVEKLFF

clone size: many
J gene: TRBJ1-5
D gene: NA
V gene: TRBV28
CDR3 DNA: TGTGCCAGCAGTCGAACAGAGCTGCGCAATCAGCCCCAGCATTTT
CDR3 protein: CASSRTELRNQPQHF

clone size: NA
J gene: TRBJ2-7
D gene: NA
V gene: TRBV6-1
CDR3 DNA: TGTGCCAGCAGTGAAGCGCCAGAGGGTTCCTACGAGCAGTACTTC
CDR3 protein: CASSEAPEGSYEQYF

clone size: NA
J gene: TRBJ2-1
D gene: TRBD2
V gene: TRBV15
CDR3 DNA: TGTGCCACCAGCAATAGCGGGAGTTACTATGAGCAGTTCTTC
CDR3 protein: CATSNSGSYYEQFF

clone size: NA
J gene: TRBJ2-5
D gene: NA
V gene: TRBV27
CDR3 DNA: TGTGCCAGCAGTTTGTTAGGGTCCGGCGAGACCCAGTACTTC
CDR3 protein: CASSLLGSGETQYF

clone size: few
J gene: TRBJ2-3
D gene: TRBD2
V gene: TRBV10-2
CDR3 DNA: TGCGCCAGCAGTGAAAATAGCGGGGGCACAGATACGCAGTATTTT
CDR3 protein: CASSENSGGTDTQYF

clone size: NA
J gene: TRBJ2-7
D gene: NA
V gene: TRBV7-2
CDR3 DNA: TGTGCCAGCAGCTTAGCGGGGAACTCCTACGAGCAGTACTTC
CDR3 protein: CASSLAGNSYEQYF

clone size: few
J gene: TRBJ1-3
D gene: NA
V gene: TRBV10-3
CDR3 DNA: TGTGCCACACGGGTCGGGGTAGCTGGAAACACCATATATTTT
CDR3 protein: CATRVGVAGNTIYF

clone size: few
J gene: TRBJ1-2
D gene: TRBD1
V gene: TRBV5-1
CDR3 DNA: TGCGCCAGCAGCTGGCCGGGACAGGGAGGAAATGGCTACACCTTC
CDR3 protein: CASSWPGQGGNGYTF

clone size: few
J gene: TRBJ1-4
D gene: TRBD1
V gene: TRBV9
CDR3 DNA: TGTGCCAGCAGCTCCCACAGGGGGCTGAATGAAAAACTGTTTTTT
CDR3 protein: CASSSHRGLNEKLFF

clone size: many
J gene: TRBJ2-5
D gene: NA
V gene: TRBV29-1
CDR3 DNA: TGCAGCGTTGAATCCCCCTACCAAGAGACCCAGTACTTC
CDR3 protein: CSVESPYQETQYF

clone size: few
J gene: TRBJ2-1
D gene: NA
V gene: TRBV18
CDR3 DNA: TGTGCCAGCTCACTCTTGGACAGCTCCTACAATGAGCAGTTCTTC
CDR3 protein: CASSLLDSSYNEQFF

clone size: NA
J gene: TRBJ2-2
D gene: TRBD2
V gene: TRBV3-1
CDR3 DNA: TGTGCCAGCAGCCAAGTATCAGCGGGGACCGGGGAGCTGTTTTTT
CDR3 protein: CASSQVSAGTGELFF

clone size: many
J gene: TRBJ2-4
D gene: NA
V gene: TRBV11-1
CDR3 DNA: TGTGCCAGCAGACCCAAGGAGGGGCGAGGAGCCAAAAACATTCAGTACTTC
CDR3 protein: CASRPKEGRGAKNIQYF

clone size: NA
J gene: TRBJ2-3
D gene: NA
V gene: TRBV15
CDR3 DNA: TGTGCCACCAGCAGAGATCGCAAGTTTGGGGATACGCAGTATTTT
CDR3 protein: CATSRDRKFGDTQYF

clone size: NA
J gene: TRBJ1-3
D gene: NA
V gene: TRBV20-1
CDR3 DNA: TGCAGTGCTAGTCCGTCGGGCTCTGGAAACACCATATATTTT
CDR3 protein: CSASPSGSGNTIYF

clone size: many
J gene: TRBJ2-2
D gene: TRBD2
V gene: TRBV7-9
CDR3 DNA: TGTGCCAGCAGCTTAGCTCTAGCGGTCACCGGGGAGCTGTTTTTT
CDR3 protein: CASSLALAVTGELFF

clone size: NA
J gene: TRBJ2-5
D gene: TRBD1
V gene: TRBV28
CDR3 DNA: TGTGCCAGCAGTTTAATTCCCGGGACAGGGGGCCGGGAGACCCAGTACTTC
CDR3 protein: CASSLIPGTGGRETQYF

clone size: many
J gene: TRBJ1-4
D gene: NA
V gene: TRBV7-9
CDR3 DNA: TGTGCCAGCAGCCTAAGTACAACTAATGAAAAACTGTTTTTT
CDR3 protein: CASSLSTTNEKLFF

clone size: NA
J gene: TRBJ1-1
D gene: NA
V gene: TRBV4-1
CDR3 DNA: TGCGCCAGCAGCAAGGACTCCAGATCTTATGGGAGAGACACTGAAGCTTTCTTT
CDR3 protein: CASSKDSRSYGRDTEAFF

clone size: many
J gene: TRBJ1-1
D gene: NA
V gene: TRBV5-1
CDR3 DNA: TGCGCCAGCAGCCAAGGTGGGTCGGGCCTGAACACTGAAGCTTTCTTT
CDR3 protein: CASSQGGSGLNTEAFF

clone size: many
J gene: TRBJ2-1
D gene: NA
V gene: TRBV5-4
CDR3 DNA: TGTGCCAGCGGTGCGGGTTACAATGAGCAGTTCTTC
CDR3 protein: CASGAGYNEQFF

clone size: many
J gene: TRBJ2-7
D gene: NA
V gene: TRBV2
CDR3 DNA: TGTGCCAGCAGTGCGAGTCAGGGGGGCGAGCAGTACTTC
CDR3 protein: CASSASQGGEQYF

clone size: many
J gene: TRBJ2-5
D gene: TRBD2
V gene: TRBV7-9
CDR3 DNA: TGTGCCAGCAGCTCCTACGGCGGGAGAGAGACCCAGTACTTC
CDR3 protein: CASSSYGGRETQYF

clone size: many
J gene: TRBJ2-7
D gene: TRBD2
V gene: TRBV3-1
CDR3 DNA: TGTGCCAGCAGCTCTTGGACTAGCGGGAACGAGCAGTACTTC
CDR3 protein: CASSSWTSGNEQYF

clone size: NA
J gene: TRBJ2-4
D gene: TRBD2
V gene: TRBV20-1
CDR3 DNA: TGCAGTGCTAGAAATTCCGGGACTAGCGGGAGATCATTGAAAAACATTCAGTACTTC
CDR3 protein: CSARNSGTSGRSLKNIQYF

clone size: many
J gene: TRBJ2-7
D gene: TRBD2
V gene: TRBV9
CDR3 DNA: TGTGCCAGCAGCTCTGAGCGGGAGTTCTCCTACGAGCAGTACTTC
CDR3 protein: CASSSEREFSYEQYF

clone size: many
J gene: TRBJ1-4
D gene: NA
V gene: TRBV28
CDR3 DNA: TGTGCCAGCAGTTCCTCCAACAGGGACACTAATGAAAAACTGTTTTTT
CDR3 protein: CASSSSNRDTNEKLFF

clone size: many
J gene: TRBJ1-3
D gene: NA
V gene: TRBV28
CDR3 DNA: TGTGCCAGCAGACCCTTGCTGGGACGGACTAGCTCTGGAAACACCATATATTTT
CDR3 protein: CASRPLLGRTSSGNTIYF

clone size: many
J gene: TRBJ1-2
D gene: TRBD1
V gene: TRBV5-6
CDR3 DNA: TGTGCCAGCAGCTCGGGGACAGGGGGCCGTAACTATGGCTACACCTTC
CDR3 protein: CASSSGTGGRNYGYTF

clone size: many
J gene: TRBJ1-1
D gene: NA
V gene: TRBV2
CDR3 DNA: TGTGCCAGCAGTGAAGCGGGCACCGGGGCTAGCGGTTTCTTT
CDR3 protein: CASSEAGTGASGFF

clone size: many
J gene: TRBJ2-1
D gene: TRBD2
V gene: TRBV2
CDR3 DNA: TGTGCCAGCAGTGATAAATCGGCGGGAGTGGCCTACAATGAGCAGTTCTTC
CDR3 protein: CASSDKSAGVAYNEQFF

clone size: many
J gene: TRBJ2-4
D gene: NA
V gene: TRBV28
CDR3 DNA: TGTGCCAGCAGTACCAGTAGCCGCGTAGCCAAAAACATTCAGTACTTC
CDR3 protein: CASSTSSRVAKNIQYF

clone size: few
J gene: TRBJ2-1
D gene: TRBD1
V gene: TRBV3-1
CDR3 DNA: TGTGCCAGCAGCCAACGGGGGACAGGGGGTAGCGGGAGTGATGAGCAGTTCTTC
CDR3 protein: CASSQRGTGGSGSDEQFF

clone size: many
J gene: TRBJ2-2
D gene: NA
V gene: TRBV19
CDR3 DNA: TGTGCCAGTAGGCCGGGACTCTCAGCGGGGGAGCTGTTTTTT
CDR3 protein: CASRPGLSAGELFF

clone size: many
J gene: TRBJ2-5
D gene: NA
V gene: TRBV2
CDR3 DNA: TGTGCCAGCAATGTTGCGACACGAGGGACCCAGTACTTC
CDR3 protein: CASNVATRGTQYF

clone size: many
J gene: TRBJ2-1
D gene: NA
V gene: TRBV2
CDR3 DNA: TGTGCCAGCAGTGGGGGGCCCCTGTACAATGAGCAGTTCTTC
CDR3 protein: CASSGGPLYNEQFF

clone size: NA
J gene: TRBJ1-3
D gene: NA
V gene: TRBV28
CDR3 DNA: TGTGCCAGCAGTTTGTCAAGTTCTGGAAACACCATATATTTT
CDR3 protein: CASSLSSSGNTIYF

clone size: NA
J gene: TRBJ1-2
D gene: TRBD1
V gene: TRBV6-2/TRBV6-3
CDR3 DNA: TGTGCCAGCAGTCGGGGACAGGGGCACGGCTACACCTTC
CDR3 protein: CASSRGQGHGYTF

clone size: many
J gene: TRBJ2-3
D gene: NA
V gene: TRBV18
CDR3 DNA: TGTGCCAGCTCACCGGCACGGACAGATACGCAGTATTTT
CDR3 protein: CASSPARTDTQYF

clone size: many
J gene: TRBJ2-1
D gene: TRBD1
V gene: TRBV20-1
CDR3 DNA: TGCAGTGCTAGACATCCCGGACAGGGGGGTAGTGAGCAGTTCTTC
CDR3 protein: CSARHPGQGGSEQFF

clone size: many
J gene: TRBJ1-5
D gene: TRBD1
V gene: TRBV18
CDR3 DNA: TGTGCCAGCTCACAGGACAGGGGAGCCCAGCCCCAGCATTTT
CDR3 protein: CASSQDRGAQPQHF

clone size: many
J gene: TRBJ1-1
D gene: NA
V gene: TRBV5-5
CDR3 DNA: TGTGCCAGCAGCGGATCGACGAACACTGAAGCTTTCTTT
CDR3 protein: CASSGSTNTEAFF

clone size: NA
J gene: TRBJ2-3
D gene: NA
V gene: TRBV29-1
CDR3 DNA: TGCAGCGTTGCTCTTACAGGTTCCACAGATACGCAGTATTTT
CDR3 protein: CSVALTGSTDTQYF

clone size: many
J gene: TRBJ1-5
D gene: TRBD1
V gene: TRBV30
CDR3 DNA: TGTGCCTGGAGCGCCGGGACAGATGGGGATCAGCCCCAGCATTTT
CDR3 protein: CAWSAGTDGDQPQHF